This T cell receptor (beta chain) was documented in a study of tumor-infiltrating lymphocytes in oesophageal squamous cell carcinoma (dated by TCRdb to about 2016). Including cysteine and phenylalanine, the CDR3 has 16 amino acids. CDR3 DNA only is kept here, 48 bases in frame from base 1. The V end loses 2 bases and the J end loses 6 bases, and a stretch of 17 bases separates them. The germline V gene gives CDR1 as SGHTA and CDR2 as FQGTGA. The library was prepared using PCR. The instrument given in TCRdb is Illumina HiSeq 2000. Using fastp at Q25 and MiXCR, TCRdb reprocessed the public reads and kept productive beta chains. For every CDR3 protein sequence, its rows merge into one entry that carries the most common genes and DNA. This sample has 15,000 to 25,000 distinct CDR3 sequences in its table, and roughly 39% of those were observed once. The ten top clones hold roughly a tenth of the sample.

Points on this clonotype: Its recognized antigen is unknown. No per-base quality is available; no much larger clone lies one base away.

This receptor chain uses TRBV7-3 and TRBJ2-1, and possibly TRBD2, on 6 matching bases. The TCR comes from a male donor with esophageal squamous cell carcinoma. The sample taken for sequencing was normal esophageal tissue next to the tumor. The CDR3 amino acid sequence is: CASSLGSSGLANEQFF. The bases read TGTGCCAGCAGCTTAGGCAGTAGCGGTCTGGCCAATGAGCAGTTCTTC. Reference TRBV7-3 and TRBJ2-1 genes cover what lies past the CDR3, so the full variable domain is GAGVSQTPSNKVTEKGKYVELRCDPISGHTALYWYRQSLGQGPEFLIYFQGTGAADDSGLPNDRFFAVRPEGSVSTLKIQRTERGDSAVYLCASSLGSSGLANEQFFGPGTRLTVL.